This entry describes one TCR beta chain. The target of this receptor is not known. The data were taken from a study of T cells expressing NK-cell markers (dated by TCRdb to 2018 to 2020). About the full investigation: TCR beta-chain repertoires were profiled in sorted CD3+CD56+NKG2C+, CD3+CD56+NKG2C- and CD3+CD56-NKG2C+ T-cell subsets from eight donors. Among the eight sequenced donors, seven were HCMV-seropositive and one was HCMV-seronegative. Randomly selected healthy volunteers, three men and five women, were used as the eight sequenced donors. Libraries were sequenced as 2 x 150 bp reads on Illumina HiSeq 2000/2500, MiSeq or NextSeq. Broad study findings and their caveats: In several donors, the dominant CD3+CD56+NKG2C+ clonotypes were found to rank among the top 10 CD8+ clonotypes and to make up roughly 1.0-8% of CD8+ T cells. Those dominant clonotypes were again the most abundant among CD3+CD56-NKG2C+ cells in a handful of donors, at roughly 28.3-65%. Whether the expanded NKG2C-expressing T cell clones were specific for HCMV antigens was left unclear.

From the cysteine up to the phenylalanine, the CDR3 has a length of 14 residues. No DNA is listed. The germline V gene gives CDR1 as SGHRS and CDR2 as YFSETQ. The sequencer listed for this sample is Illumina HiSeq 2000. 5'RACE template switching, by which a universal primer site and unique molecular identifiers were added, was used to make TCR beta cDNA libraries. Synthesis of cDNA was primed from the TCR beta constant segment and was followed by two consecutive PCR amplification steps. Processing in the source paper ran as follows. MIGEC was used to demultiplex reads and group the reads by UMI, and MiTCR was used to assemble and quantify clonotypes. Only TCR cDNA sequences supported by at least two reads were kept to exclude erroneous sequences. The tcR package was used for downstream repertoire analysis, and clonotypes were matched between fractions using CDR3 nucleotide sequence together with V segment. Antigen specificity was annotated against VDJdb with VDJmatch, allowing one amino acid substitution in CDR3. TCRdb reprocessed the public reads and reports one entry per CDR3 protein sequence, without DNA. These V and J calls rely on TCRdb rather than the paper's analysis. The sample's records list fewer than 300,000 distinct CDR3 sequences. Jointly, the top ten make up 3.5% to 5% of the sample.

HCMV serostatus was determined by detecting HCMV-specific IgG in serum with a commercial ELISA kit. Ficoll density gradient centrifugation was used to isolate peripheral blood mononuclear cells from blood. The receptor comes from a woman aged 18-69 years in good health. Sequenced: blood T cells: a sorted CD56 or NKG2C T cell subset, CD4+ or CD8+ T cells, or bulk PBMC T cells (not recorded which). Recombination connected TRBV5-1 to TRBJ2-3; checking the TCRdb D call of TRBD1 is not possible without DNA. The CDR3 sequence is CASSVGTVTDTQYF.